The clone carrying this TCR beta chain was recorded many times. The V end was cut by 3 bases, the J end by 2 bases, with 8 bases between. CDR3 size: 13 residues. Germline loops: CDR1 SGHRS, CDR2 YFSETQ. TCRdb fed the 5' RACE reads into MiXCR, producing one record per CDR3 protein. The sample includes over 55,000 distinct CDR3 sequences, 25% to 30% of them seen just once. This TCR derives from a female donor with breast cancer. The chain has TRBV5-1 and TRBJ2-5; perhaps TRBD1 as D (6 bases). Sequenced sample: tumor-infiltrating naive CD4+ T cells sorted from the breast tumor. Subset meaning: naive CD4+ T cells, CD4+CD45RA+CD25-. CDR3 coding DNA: TGCGCCAGCAGCTCGGACAGACAAGAGACCCAGTACTTC. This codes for CASSSDRQETQYF.